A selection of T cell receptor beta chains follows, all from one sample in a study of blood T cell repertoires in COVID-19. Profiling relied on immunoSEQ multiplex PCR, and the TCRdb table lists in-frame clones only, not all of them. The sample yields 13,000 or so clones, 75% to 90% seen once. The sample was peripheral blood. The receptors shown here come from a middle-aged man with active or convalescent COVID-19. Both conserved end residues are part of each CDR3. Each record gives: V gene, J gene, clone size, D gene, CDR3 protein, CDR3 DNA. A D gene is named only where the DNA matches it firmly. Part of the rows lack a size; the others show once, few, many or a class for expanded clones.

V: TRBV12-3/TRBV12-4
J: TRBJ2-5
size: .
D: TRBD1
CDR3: CASSLTGEQTQYF
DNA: TGTGCCAGCAGTTTGACAGGGGAACAGACCCAGTACTTC

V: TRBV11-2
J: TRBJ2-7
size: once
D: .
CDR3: CASSLSYPDYEQYF
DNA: TGTGCCAGCAGCTTAAGTTACCCAGACTACGAGCAGTACTTC

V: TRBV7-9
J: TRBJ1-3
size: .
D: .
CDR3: CASSLVSSGNTIYF
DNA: TGTGCCAGCAGCTTAGTCTCCTCTGGAAACACCATATATTTT

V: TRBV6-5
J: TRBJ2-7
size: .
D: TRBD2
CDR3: CASNLAGPYEQYF
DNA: TGTGCCAGCAACTTAGCGGGACCTTACGAGCAGTACTTC

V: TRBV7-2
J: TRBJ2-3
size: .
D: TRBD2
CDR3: CASNWAAGGTDTQYF
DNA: TGTGCCAGCAATTGGGCAGCGGGGGGCACAGATACGCAGTATTTT

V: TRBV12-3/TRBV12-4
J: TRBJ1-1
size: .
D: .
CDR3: CASSPSGDPEAFF
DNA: TGTGCCAGCAGTCCCTCGGGGGACCCTGAAGCTTTCTTT

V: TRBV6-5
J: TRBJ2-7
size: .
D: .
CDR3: CASSPTFSGEQYF
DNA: TGTGCCAGCAGTCCTACGTTTTCGGGAGAGCAGTACTTC

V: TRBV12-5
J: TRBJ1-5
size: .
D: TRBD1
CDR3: CASGLGDRGLIQPQHF
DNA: TGTGCTAGTGGTTTGGGCGACAGGGGGCTGATTCAGCCCCAGCATTTT

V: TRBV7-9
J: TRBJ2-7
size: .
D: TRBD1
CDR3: CASSSGTGGYEQYF
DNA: TGTGCCAGCAGCTCCGGGACAGGGGGCTACGAGCAGTACTTC

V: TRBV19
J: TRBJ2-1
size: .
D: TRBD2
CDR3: CASSLLAGGRQFF
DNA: TGTGCCAGTAGTCTTCTAGCGGGGGGGAGGCAGTTCTTC

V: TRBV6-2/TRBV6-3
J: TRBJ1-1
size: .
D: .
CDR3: CASSYSSGALGNTEAFF
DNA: TGTGCCAGCAGTTACTCAAGCGGGGCTCTGGGGAACACTGAAGCTTTCTTT

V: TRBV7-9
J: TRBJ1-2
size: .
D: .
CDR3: CASSSLSGYTF
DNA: TGTGCCAGCAGCTCCCTTTCTGGCTACACCTTC

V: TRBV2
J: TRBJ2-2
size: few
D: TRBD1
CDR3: CASNRLGQGYVRRVGAGELFF
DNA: TGTGCCAGCAACCGACTAGGACAGGGATACGTGCGACGGGTGGGAGCCGGGGAGCTGTTTTTT

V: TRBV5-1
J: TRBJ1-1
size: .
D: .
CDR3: CASTLGGAFSGNTEAFF
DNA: TGCGCCAGCACCTTGGGGGGCGCGTTTAGTGGGAACACTGAAGCTTTCTTT

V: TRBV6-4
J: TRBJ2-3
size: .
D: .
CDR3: CASSEGGSTDTQYF
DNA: TGTGCCAGCAGTGAGGGAGGTAGCACAGATACGCAGTATTTT

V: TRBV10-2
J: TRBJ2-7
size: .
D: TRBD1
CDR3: CASSDSGQAQYF
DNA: TGCGCCAGCAGTGACTCCGGACAGGCCCAGTACTTC

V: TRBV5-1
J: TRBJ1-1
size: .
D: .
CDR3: CASSEGQNTEAFF
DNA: TGCGCCAGCAGCGAGGGACAGAACACTGAAGCTTTCTTT

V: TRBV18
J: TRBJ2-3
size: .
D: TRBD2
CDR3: CASSLLGLAGGPSTDTQYF
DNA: TGTGCCAGCTCCCTCCTAGGACTAGCGGGGGGTCCTAGCACAGATACGCAGTATTTT

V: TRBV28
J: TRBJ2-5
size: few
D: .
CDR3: CASRQGQETQYF
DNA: TGTGCCAGCAGACAGGGTCAAGAGACCCAGTACTTC

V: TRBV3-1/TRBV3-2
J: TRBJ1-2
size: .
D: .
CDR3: CASSHTGQGDYGYTF
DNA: TGTGCCAGCAGCCACACTGGTCAGGGCGACTATGGCTACACCTTC

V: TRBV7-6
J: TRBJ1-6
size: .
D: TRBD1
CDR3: CASSQEGALDYNSPLHF
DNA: TGTGCCAGCAGCCAGGAGGGGGCGCTCGACTATAATTCACCCCTCCACTTT

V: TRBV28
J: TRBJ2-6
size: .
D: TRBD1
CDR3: CASSSANRGYSGANVLTF
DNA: TGTGCCAGCAGTTCTGCCAACAGGGGGTACTCTGGGGCCAACGTCCTGACTTTC

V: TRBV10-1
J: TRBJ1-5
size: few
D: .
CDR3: CASSDGPVQPQHF
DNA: TGCGCCAGCAGTGATGGCCCCGTTCAGCCCCAGCATTTT

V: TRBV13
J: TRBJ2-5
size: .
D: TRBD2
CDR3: CASSRSQGLQLAGPQETQYF
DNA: TGTGCCAGCAGCCGATCACAGGGTTTACAACTAGCGGGGCCCCAAGAGACCCAGTACTTC

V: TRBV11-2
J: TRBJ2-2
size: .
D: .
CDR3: CASSWAENTGELFF
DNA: TGTGCCAGCAGCTGGGCTGAGAACACCGGGGAGCTGTTTTTT

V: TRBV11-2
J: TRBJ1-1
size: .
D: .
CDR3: CASSLLGGVGDTEAFF
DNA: TGTGCCAGCAGCTTACTTGGCGGGGTTGGGGACACTGAAGCTTTCTTT

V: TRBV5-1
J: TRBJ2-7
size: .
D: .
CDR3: CASSLRSGEISYEQYF
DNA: TGCGCCAGCAGCTTGAGGTCAGGGGAGATCTCCTACGAGCAGTACTTC

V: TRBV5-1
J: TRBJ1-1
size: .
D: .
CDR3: CASSPRGGGDTEAFF
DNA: TGCGCCAGCAGCCCCCGGGGCGGCGGGGACACTGAAGCTTTCTTT